The clone carrying this T cell receptor beta chain has more than one count but fewer than ten. The CDR3 consists of 14 residues. The V end was cut by 2 bases, the J end by 3 bases, with 11 bases between. The germline V gene encodes CDR1 SNHLY and CDR2 FYNNEI. This entry comes from a study of CD8+ T cells in alopecia areata. Extraction and reverse transcription of RNA yielded cDNA as the sequencing template. Profiling relied on immunoSEQ multiplex PCR, and the TCRdb table lists in-frame clones only, not all of them. The sample lists roughly 40,000 clones; around half were seen once. For about five of the biomarker-study patients, the CD4+ cells were further sorted so as to obtain CD25+CD127- cells.

This chain joins TRBV2 and TRBJ2-7; D is perhaps TRBD2 (5 bases). This TCR was sampled from a human donor with alopecia areata. Material: CD4+ Tregs sorted from blood. In nucleotides, the CDR3 is TGTGCCAGCAGTGAAACTAGAGGTCTCTACGAGCAGTACTTC. This sequence encodes CASSETRGLYEQYF.